This T cell receptor beta chain was identified in a study of blood T cell repertoires in COVID-19. Whole-study context: From the United States, Italy and Spain came samples of acute and convalescent COVID-19.

The CDR3 length is 15 residues. The junction had 8 bases not matched to a gene; V was cut back by 4 bases and J by 7 bases. Germline V CDR1 and CDR2: SGHAT, FQNNGV. This table comes from immunoSEQ multiplex PCR, and its TCRdb copy is limited to in-frame clones, with some not included. The sample carries tens of thousands of clones, roughly 85% recorded once. This clone occurred a few times. This chain connects TRBV11-2 to TRBJ2-1; TRBD2 agrees at 9 bases. The TCR comes from a woman of 80 years or more with acute or convalescent COVID-19. The material sequenced was peripheral blood. CDR3 bases: TGTGCCAGCAGCTCCCTAGCGGGGTCTCGGAATGAGCAGTTCTTC. It translates to CASSSLAGSRNEQFF.